This T cell receptor beta chain was captured by sequencing in a study of PD-1 blockade in classical Hodgkin lymphoma. There was relapse after autologous stem cell transplantation in every patient, and there was variation in brentuximab vedotin exposure. Magnetic negative selection purified CD4+ T cells from thawed PBMCs. With V trimmed by 2 bases and J by 11 bases, 9 bases remained unmatched. Germline lookup yields CDR1 MNHEY and CDR2 SVGAGI. CDR3 length: 14 amino acids. The repertoire was sequenced with immunoSEQ multiplex PCR; TCRdb's copy has only in-frame clones and lacks some. This sample yields approximately 8,200 clones, of which about 86% are seen a single time; about 12% belongs to the top ten.

The chain employs TRBV6-5 and TRBJ1-1; 9 bases line up with TRBD1. Sequencing used CD4+ T cells from blood, obtained at baseline. The sequence came from a human donor with classical Hodgkin lymphoma. The CDR3 nucleotides read TGTGCCAGCAGTTACACAGGGGGCTCCACCGGGGCTTTCTTT. This translates into CASSYTGGSTGAFF.